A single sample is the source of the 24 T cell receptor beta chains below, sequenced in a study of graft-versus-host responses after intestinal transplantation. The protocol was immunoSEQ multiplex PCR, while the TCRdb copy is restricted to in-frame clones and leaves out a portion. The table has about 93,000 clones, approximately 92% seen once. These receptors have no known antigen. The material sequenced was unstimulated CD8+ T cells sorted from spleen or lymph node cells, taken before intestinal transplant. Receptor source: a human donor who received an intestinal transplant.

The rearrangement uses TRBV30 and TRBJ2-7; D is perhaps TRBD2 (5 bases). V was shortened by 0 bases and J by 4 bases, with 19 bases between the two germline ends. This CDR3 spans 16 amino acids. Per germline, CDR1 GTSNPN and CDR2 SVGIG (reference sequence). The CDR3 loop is CAWSVLGLDFAYEQYF. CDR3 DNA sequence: TGTGCCTGGAGTGTACTAGGGCTCGATTTTGCTTACGAGCAGTACTTC. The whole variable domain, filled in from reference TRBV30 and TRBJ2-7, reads SQTIHQWPATLVQPVGSPLSLECTVEGTSNPNLYWYRQAAGRGLQLLFYSVGIGQISSEVPQNLSASRPQDRQFILSSKKLLLSDSGFYLCAWSVLGLDFAYEQYFGPGTRLTVT.

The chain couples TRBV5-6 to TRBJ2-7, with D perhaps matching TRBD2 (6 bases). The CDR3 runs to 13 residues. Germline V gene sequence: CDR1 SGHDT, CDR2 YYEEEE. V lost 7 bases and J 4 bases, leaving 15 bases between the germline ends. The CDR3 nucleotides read TGTGCCAGCTCAGCGGCGGGGCAGTACGAGCAGTACTTC. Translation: CASSAAGQYEQYF.

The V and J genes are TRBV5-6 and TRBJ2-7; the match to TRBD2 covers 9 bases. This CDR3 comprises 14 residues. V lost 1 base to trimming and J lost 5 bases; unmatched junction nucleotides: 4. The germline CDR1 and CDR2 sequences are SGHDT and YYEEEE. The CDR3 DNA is TGTGCCAGCAGCTTGATGTTAGCGGGAGACGAGCAGTACTTC. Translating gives CASSLMLAGDEQYF.

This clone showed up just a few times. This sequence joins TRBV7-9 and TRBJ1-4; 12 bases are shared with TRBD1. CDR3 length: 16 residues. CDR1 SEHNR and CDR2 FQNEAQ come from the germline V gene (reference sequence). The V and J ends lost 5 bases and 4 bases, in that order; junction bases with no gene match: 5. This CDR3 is CASSPGDRGLNEKLFF. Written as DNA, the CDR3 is TGTGCCAGCAGCCCAGGGGACAGGGGGCTTAATGAAAAACTGTTTTTT.

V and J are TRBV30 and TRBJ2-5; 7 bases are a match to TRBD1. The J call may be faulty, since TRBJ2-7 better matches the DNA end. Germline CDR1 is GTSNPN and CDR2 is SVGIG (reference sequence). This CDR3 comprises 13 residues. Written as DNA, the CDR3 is TGTGCCTGGAGGTCCGGGACAGCCTACGAGCAGTACTTC. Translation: CAWRSGTAYEQYF.

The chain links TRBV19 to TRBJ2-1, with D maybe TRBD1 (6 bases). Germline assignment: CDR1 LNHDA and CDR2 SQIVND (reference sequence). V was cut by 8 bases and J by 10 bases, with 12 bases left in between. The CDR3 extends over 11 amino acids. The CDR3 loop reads CASGTGTEQFF. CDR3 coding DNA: TGTGCCAGTGGAACGGGGACAGAGCAGTTCTTC.

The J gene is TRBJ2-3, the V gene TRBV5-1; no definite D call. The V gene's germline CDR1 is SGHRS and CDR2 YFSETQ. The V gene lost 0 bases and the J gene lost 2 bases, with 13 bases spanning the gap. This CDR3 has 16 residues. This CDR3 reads CASSLAFISPTDTQYF. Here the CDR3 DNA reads TGCGCCAGCAGCTTGGCCTTTATTTCCCCCACAGATACGCAGTATTTT.

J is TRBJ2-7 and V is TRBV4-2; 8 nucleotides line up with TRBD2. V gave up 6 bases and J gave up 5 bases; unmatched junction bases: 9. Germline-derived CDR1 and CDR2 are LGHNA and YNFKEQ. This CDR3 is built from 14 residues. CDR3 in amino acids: CASRLSGSKNEQYF. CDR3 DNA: TGTGCCAGCAGACTCAGCGGGAGTAAGAACGAGCAGTACTTC.

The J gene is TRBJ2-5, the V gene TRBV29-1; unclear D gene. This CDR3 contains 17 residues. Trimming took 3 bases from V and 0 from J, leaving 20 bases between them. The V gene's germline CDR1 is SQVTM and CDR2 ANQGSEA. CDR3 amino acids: CSVDGTSVVRNQETQYF. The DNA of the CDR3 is TGCAGCGTTGATGGTACCTCGGTAGTCCGAAACCAAGAGACCCAGTACTTC.

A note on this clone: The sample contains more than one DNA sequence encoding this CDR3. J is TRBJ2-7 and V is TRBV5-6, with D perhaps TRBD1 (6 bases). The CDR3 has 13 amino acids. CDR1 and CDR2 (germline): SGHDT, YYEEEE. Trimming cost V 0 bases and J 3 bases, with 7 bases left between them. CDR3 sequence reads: CASSLGTDYEQYF. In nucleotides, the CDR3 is TGTGCCAGCAGCTTGGGGACAGACTACGAGCAGTACTTC. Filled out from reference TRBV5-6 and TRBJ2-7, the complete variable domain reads DAGVTQSPTHLIKTRGQQVTLRCSPKSGHDTVSWYQQALGQGPQFIFQYYEEEERQRGNFPDRFSGHQFPNYSSELNVNALLLGDSALYLCASSLGTDYEQYFGPGTRLTVT.

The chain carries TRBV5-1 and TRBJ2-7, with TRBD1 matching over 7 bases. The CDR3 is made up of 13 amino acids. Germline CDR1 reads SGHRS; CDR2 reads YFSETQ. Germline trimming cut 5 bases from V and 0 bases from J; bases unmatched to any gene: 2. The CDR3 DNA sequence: TGCGCCAGCAGTTGGGACAGCTCCTACGAGCAGTACTTC. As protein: CASSWDSSYEQYF.

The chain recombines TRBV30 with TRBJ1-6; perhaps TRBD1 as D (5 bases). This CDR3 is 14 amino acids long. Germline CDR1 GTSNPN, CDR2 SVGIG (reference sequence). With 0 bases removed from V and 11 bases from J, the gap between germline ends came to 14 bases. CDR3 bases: TGTGCCTGGAGTGTGCCAGGGCTCAATCCACCCCTCCACTTT. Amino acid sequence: CAWSVPGLNPPLHF.

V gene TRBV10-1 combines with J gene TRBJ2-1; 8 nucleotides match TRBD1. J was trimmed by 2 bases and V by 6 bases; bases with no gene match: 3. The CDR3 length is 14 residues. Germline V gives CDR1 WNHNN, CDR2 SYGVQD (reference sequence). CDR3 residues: CASSPGQAYNEQFF. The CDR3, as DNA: TGCGCCAGCAGCCCGGGACAGGCCTACAATGAGCAGTTCTTC.

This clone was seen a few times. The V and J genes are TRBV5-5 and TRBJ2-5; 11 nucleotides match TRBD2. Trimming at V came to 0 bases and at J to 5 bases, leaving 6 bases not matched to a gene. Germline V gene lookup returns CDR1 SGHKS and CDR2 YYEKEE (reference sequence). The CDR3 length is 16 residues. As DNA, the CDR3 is TGTGCCAGCAGCTTGGGGGTTACTAGCGGGGGTGAGACCCAGTACTTC. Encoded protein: CASSLGVTSGGETQYF.

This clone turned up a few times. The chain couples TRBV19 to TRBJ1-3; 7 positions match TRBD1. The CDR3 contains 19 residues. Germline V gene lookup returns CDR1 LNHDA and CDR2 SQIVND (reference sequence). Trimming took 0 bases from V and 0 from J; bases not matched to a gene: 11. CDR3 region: CASSIDSIPGQTSGNTIYF. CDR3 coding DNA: TGTGCCAGTAGTATAGATTCTATTCCGGGACAGACCTCTGGAAACACCATATATTTT.

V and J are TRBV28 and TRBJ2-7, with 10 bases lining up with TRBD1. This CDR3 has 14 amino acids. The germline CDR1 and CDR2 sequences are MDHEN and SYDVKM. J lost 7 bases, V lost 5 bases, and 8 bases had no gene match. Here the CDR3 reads CASSQGQGMEEQYF. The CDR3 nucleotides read TGTGCCAGCAGTCAGGGACAGGGGATGGAGGAGCAGTACTTC. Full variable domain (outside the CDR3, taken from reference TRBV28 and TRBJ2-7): DVKVTQSSRYLVKRTGEKVFLECVQDMDHENMFWYRQDPGLGLRLIYFSYDVKMKEKGDIPEGYSVSREKKERFSLILESASTNQTSMYLCASSQGQGMEEQYFGPGTRLTVT.

CDR3 DNA: TGTGCCTGGAGTACCTATAGCGGGAGTCTCTCCTACGAGCAGTACTTC. It translates to CAWSTYSGSLSYEQYF. The chain is built from TRBV30 and TRBJ2-7, with 9 bases identical to TRBD2. The V and J ends lost 2 bases and 0 bases, in that order; junction bases with no gene match: 8. The CDR3 totals 16 residues. Germline V gene lookup returns CDR1 GTSNPN and CDR2 SVGIG (reference sequence).

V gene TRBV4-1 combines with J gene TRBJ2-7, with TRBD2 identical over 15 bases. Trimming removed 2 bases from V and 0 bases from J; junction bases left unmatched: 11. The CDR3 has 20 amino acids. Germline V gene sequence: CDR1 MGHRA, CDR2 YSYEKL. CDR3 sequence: CASSQLQAGLAGGSSYEQYF. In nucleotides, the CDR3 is TGCGCCAGCAGCCAATTACAGGCCGGACTAGCGGGAGGGAGCTCCTACGAGCAGTACTTC.

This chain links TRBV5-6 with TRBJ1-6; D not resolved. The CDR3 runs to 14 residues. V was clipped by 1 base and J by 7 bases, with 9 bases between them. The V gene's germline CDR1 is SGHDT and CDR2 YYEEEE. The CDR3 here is CASSLSQLNSPLHF. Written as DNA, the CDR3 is TGTGCCAGCAGCTTGTCGCAGTTAAATTCACCCCTCCACTTT.

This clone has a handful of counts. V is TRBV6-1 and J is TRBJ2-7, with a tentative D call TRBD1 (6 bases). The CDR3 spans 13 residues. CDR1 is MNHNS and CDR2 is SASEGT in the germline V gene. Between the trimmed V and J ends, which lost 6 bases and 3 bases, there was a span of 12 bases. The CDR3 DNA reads TGTGCCAGCAGCACACAGGGAGACTACGAGCAGTACTTC. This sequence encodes CASSTQGDYEQYF.

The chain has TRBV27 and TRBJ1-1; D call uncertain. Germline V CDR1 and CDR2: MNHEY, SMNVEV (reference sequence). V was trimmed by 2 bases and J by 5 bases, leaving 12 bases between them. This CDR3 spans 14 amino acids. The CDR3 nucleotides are TGTGCCAGCAGTTTAATAGGTCTGAGGACTGAAGCTTTCTTT. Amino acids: CASSLIGLRTEAFF.

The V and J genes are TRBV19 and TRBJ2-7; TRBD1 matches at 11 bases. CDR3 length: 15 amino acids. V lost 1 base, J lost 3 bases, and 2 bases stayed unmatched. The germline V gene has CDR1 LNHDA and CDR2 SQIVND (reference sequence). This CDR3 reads CASSIVGTGGYEQYF. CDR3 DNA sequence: TGTGCCAGTAGTATAGTCGGGACAGGGGGCTACGAGCAGTACTTC.

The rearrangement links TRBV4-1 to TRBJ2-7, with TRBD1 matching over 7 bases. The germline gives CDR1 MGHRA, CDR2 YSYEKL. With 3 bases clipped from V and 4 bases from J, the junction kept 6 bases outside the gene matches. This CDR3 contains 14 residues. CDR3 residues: CASSQLTGWYEQYF. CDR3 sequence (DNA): TGCGCCAGCAGCCAGTTGACAGGGTGGTACGAGCAGTACTTC.

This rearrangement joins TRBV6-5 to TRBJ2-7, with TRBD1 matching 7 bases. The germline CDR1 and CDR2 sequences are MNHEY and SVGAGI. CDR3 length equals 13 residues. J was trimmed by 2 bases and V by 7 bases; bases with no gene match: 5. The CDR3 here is CASNDGQAYEQYF. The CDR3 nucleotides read TGTGCCAGCAACGACGGACAGGCCTACGAGCAGTACTTC.